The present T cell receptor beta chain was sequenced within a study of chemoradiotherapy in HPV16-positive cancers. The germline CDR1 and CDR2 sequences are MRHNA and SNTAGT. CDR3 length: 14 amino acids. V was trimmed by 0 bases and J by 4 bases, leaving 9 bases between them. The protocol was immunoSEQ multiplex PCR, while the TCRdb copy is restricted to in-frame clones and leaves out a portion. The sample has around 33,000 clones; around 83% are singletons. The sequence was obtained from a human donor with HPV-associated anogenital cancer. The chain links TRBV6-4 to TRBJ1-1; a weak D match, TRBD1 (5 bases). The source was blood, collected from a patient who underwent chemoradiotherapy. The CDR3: CASSDSGEGTEAFF. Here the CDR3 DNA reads TGTGCCAGCAGTGACTCGGGGGAGGGCACTGAAGCTTTCTTT.